The rows below give T cell receptor beta chains drawn from one sample of a study of immune evolution from preneoplasia to lung adenocarcinoma. The protocol was immunoSEQ multiplex PCR, while the TCRdb copy is restricted to in-frame clones and leaves out a portion. Of 25,000 to 30,000 clones detected, 65% to 75% appear once; the ten largest clones hold 5.7%. The sequenced material came from FFPE invasive lung adenocarcinoma tissue. These receptors were obtained from a person aged 55 to 70 with invasive lung adenocarcinoma. Some clones in this sample may be carry-over from other donors' samples. The CDR3 runs from the conserved cysteine through the conserved F or W. D genes are given only for firm matches. Size values are once, few and many counts, or a class for expanded clones, and some rows have none.

cdr3_aa: CASSLESGVTEAFF; cdr3_nt: TGCGCCAGCAGCTTGGAATCAGGGGTAACTGAAGCTTTCTTT; v_call: TRBV5-1; d_call: -; clone_size: few; j_call: TRBJ1-1
cdr3_aa: CASSLAGVNKNIQYF; cdr3_nt: TGTGCCAGCAGCTTAGCGGGCGTGAACAAAAACATTCAGTACTTC; v_call: TRBV7-2; d_call: -; clone_size: -; j_call: TRBJ2-4
cdr3_aa: CASSQVKAANTGELFF; cdr3_nt: TGTGCCAGCAGCCAAGTCAAAGCGGCGAACACCGGGGAGCTGTTTTTT; v_call: TRBV4-2; d_call: -; clone_size: -; j_call: TRBJ2-2
cdr3_aa: CASSFGGEVQETQYF; cdr3_nt: TGTGCCAGCAGCTTTGGGGGGGAGGTACAAGAGACCCAGTACTTC; v_call: TRBV7-2; d_call: TRBD2; clone_size: -; j_call: TRBJ2-5
cdr3_aa: CASRLAGEDTQYF; cdr3_nt: TGTGCCAGCAGACTAGCGGGAGAAGATACGCAGTATTTT; v_call: TRBV7-3; d_call: TRBD2; clone_size: few; j_call: TRBJ2-3
cdr3_aa: CASSKGQLETQYF; cdr3_nt: TGTGCCAGCTCAAAAGGACAGCTGGAGACCCAGTACTTC; v_call: TRBV18; d_call: -; clone_size: -; j_call: TRBJ2-5
cdr3_aa: CASSLEGWAGVVNEQFF; cdr3_nt: TGTGCCAGCAGCTTAGAAGGTTGGGCAGGGGTGGTTAATGAGCAGTTCTTC; v_call: TRBV7-2; d_call: -; clone_size: -; j_call: TRBJ2-1
cdr3_aa: CASRNMTSGYNEQFF; cdr3_nt: TGCGCCAGCAGAAACATGACTAGCGGGTACAATGAGCAGTTCTTC; v_call: TRBV5-1; d_call: TRBD2; clone_size: few; j_call: TRBJ2-1
cdr3_aa: CASSVGAGARETQYF; cdr3_nt: TGTGCCAGCAGCGTAGGGGCGGGAGCGAGGGAGACCCAGTACTTC; v_call: TRBV9; d_call: TRBD2; clone_size: -; j_call: TRBJ2-5
cdr3_aa: CASGREVGTEAFF; cdr3_nt: TGTGCTAGTGGTCGTGAGGTGGGCACTGAAGCTTTCTTT; v_call: TRBV12-5; d_call: -; clone_size: -; j_call: TRBJ1-1
cdr3_aa: CAWSGSNPTDTQYF; cdr3_nt: TGTGCCTGGAGTGGGAGTAATCCCACAGATACGCAGTATTTT; v_call: TRBV30; d_call: -; clone_size: -; j_call: TRBJ2-3
cdr3_aa: CASSPGGLSNQPQHF; cdr3_nt: TGTGCCAGCTCACCGGGGGGTTTGAGCAATCAGCCCCAGCATTTT; v_call: TRBV18; d_call: -; clone_size: -; j_call: TRBJ1-5
cdr3_aa: CASSETLVNTQYF; cdr3_nt: TGTGCCAGCAGCGAGACCTTAGTAAATACGCAGTATTTT; v_call: TRBV7-9; d_call: -; clone_size: -; j_call: TRBJ2-3
cdr3_aa: CASSDGKTQYF; cdr3_nt: TGTGCCAGCAGCGACGGTAAGACCCAGTACTTC; v_call: TRBV4-2; d_call: -; clone_size: -; j_call: TRBJ2-5
cdr3_aa: CASSLTGELFF; cdr3_nt: TGTGCCAGCAGCTTAACCGGGGAGCTGTTTTTT; v_call: TRBV7-6; d_call: -; clone_size: -; j_call: TRBJ2-2
cdr3_aa: CASSVGGSPPDTQYF; cdr3_nt: TGTGCCAGCAGCGTAGGAGGGAGCCCTCCAGATACGCAGTATTTT; v_call: TRBV9; d_call: -; clone_size: -; j_call: TRBJ2-3
cdr3_aa: CASSLGDSLYNEQFF; cdr3_nt: TGTGCCAGCAGCTTGGGGGACAGCCTCTACAATGAGCAGTTCTTC; v_call: TRBV5-6; d_call: TRBD1; clone_size: -; j_call: TRBJ2-1
cdr3_aa: CASPRDRGYLEQETQYF; cdr3_nt: TGTGCCAGCCCGCGGGACAGGGGCTATCTAGAACAAGAGACCCAGTACTTC; v_call: TRBV2; d_call: TRBD1; clone_size: -; j_call: TRBJ2-5
cdr3_aa: CAWSPTGLGETQYF; cdr3_nt: TGTGCCTGGAGCCCGACAGGTTTAGGGGAGACCCAGTACTTC; v_call: TRBV30; d_call: -; clone_size: -; j_call: TRBJ2-5
cdr3_aa: CASSLQRTGGNSGELFF; cdr3_nt: TGTGCCAGCTCACTCCAACGGACAGGGGGTAATTCCGGGGAGCTGTTTTTT; v_call: TRBV18; d_call: TRBD1; clone_size: -; j_call: TRBJ2-2
cdr3_aa: CASSPDSPNQPQHF; cdr3_nt: TGTGCCAGCAGTCCTGACTCCCCCAATCAGCCCCAGCATTTT; v_call: TRBV6-6; d_call: -; clone_size: -; j_call: TRBJ1-5
cdr3_aa: CASSGDTSMNTEAFF; cdr3_nt: TGTGCCAGCAGTGGGGACACGAGTATGAACACTGAAGCTTTCTTT; v_call: TRBV2; d_call: -; clone_size: -; j_call: TRBJ1-1
cdr3_aa: CASRRGSSDTQYF; cdr3_nt: TGTGCCAGCAGACGCGGAAGCTCAGATACGCAGTATTTT; v_call: TRBV25-1; d_call: -; clone_size: -; j_call: TRBJ2-3
cdr3_aa: CASSLAGYSYEQYF; cdr3_nt: TGTGCCAGCAGTTTGGCAGGGTATTCCTACGAGCAGTACTTC; v_call: TRBV28; d_call: -; clone_size: -; j_call: TRBJ2-7
cdr3_aa: CASSEAIWGKGGYTF; cdr3_nt: TGTGCCAGCAGTGAAGCAATATGGGGAAAAGGGGGCTACACCTTC; v_call: TRBV6-1; d_call: -; clone_size: -; j_call: TRBJ1-2
cdr3_aa: CASTSGGTEAFF; cdr3_nt: TGTGCCAGCACCTCGGGGGGCACTGAAGCTTTCTTT; v_call: TRBV2; d_call: -; clone_size: few; j_call: TRBJ1-1
cdr3_aa: CASTRPSGRGGANVLTF; cdr3_nt: TGTGCCAGCACTCGACCTAGCGGGAGGGGTGGGGCCAACGTCCTGACTTTC; v_call: TRBV28; d_call: TRBD2; clone_size: -; j_call: TRBJ2-6
cdr3_aa: CASSLGTIETGELFF; cdr3_nt: TGTGCCAGCAGTTTAGGGACTATAGAAACCGGGGAGCTGTTTTTT; v_call: TRBV28; d_call: TRBD2; clone_size: medium-sized; j_call: TRBJ2-2
cdr3_aa: CSVGLQETQYF; cdr3_nt: TGCAGTGTGGGGCTTCAAGAGACCCAGTACTTC; v_call: TRBV20-1; d_call: -; clone_size: -; j_call: TRBJ2-5
cdr3_aa: CASASTGELFF; cdr3_nt: TGTGCTAGTGCCTCCACCGGGGAGCTGTTTTTT; v_call: TRBV12-5; d_call: -; clone_size: few; j_call: TRBJ2-2
cdr3_aa: CASSVTGGAYEQYF; cdr3_nt: TGTGCCAGTAGTGTGACAGGGGGGGCCTACGAGCAGTACTTC; v_call: TRBV19; d_call: TRBD1; clone_size: -; j_call: TRBJ2-7
cdr3_aa: CAWSGSGTGGYEQYF; cdr3_nt: TGTGCCTGGAGCGGCTCCGGGACGGGGGGCTACGAGCAGTACTTC; v_call: TRBV30; d_call: TRBD2; clone_size: -; j_call: TRBJ2-7
cdr3_aa: CASSPNEARRNQPQHF; cdr3_nt: TGTGCCAGCAGCCCGAATGAGGCCCGGCGCAATCAGCCCCAGCATTTT; v_call: TRBV27; d_call: -; clone_size: -; j_call: TRBJ1-5
cdr3_aa: CASSSERKAGTDTQYF; cdr3_nt: TGTGCCAGCAGCTCCGAGAGGAAAGCGGGCACAGATACGCAGTATTTT; v_call: TRBV5-6; d_call: -; clone_size: -; j_call: TRBJ2-3
cdr3_aa: CASSYSVRKNTEAFF; cdr3_nt: TGTGCCAGCAGTTACTCGGTCAGAAAGAACACTGAAGCTTTCTTT; v_call: TRBV6-5; d_call: -; clone_size: -; j_call: TRBJ1-1
cdr3_aa: CASSPWGRANYGYTF; cdr3_nt: TGTGCCAGCAGCCCCTGGGGGAGAGCTAACTATGGCTACACCTTC; v_call: TRBV5-4; d_call: -; clone_size: -; j_call: TRBJ1-2
cdr3_aa: CASSPMGGGQPQHF; cdr3_nt: TGTGCCAGCTCACCAATGGGGGGAGGGCAGCCCCAGCATTTT; v_call: TRBV18; d_call: -; clone_size: -; j_call: TRBJ1-5
cdr3_aa: CASSTRTGTEAFF; cdr3_nt: TGTGCCAGCAGCACCAGGACAGGCACTGAAGCTTTCTTT; v_call: TRBV7-2; d_call: TRBD1; clone_size: -; j_call: TRBJ1-1
cdr3_aa: CASSTPRTGGNEAFF; cdr3_nt: TGTGCCAGTAGTACTCCTCGGACAGGGGGTAATGAAGCTTTCTTT; v_call: TRBV19; d_call: TRBD1; clone_size: few; j_call: TRBJ1-1
cdr3_aa: CASSDGWEGYNEQFF; cdr3_nt: TGTGCCAGCAGCGATGGGTGGGAGGGCTACAATGAGCAGTTCTTC; v_call: TRBV7-9; d_call: TRBD2; clone_size: medium-sized; j_call: TRBJ2-1
cdr3_aa: CASTRGGNQPQHF; cdr3_nt: TGCGCCAGTACCCGAGGGGGAAATCAGCCCCAGCATTTT; v_call: TRBV10-2; d_call: -; clone_size: -; j_call: TRBJ1-5
cdr3_aa: CASSQDRGNYGYTF; cdr3_nt: TGTGCCAGCTCACAGGACAGGGGAAATTATGGCTACACCTTC; v_call: TRBV18; d_call: TRBD1; clone_size: -; j_call: TRBJ1-2
cdr3_aa: CASSLGGAGSYNEQFF; cdr3_nt: TGTGCCAGCAGCTTGGGCGGTGCTGGCTCCTACAATGAGCAGTTCTTC; v_call: TRBV5-4; d_call: -; clone_size: -; j_call: TRBJ2-1
cdr3_aa: CASSLVQGVLGNTIYF; cdr3_nt: TGTGCCAGCAGCTTAGTTCAAGGGGTGCTTGGAAACACCATATATTTT; v_call: TRBV11-2; d_call: -; clone_size: -; j_call: TRBJ1-3
cdr3_aa: CASSLDPRSGAFF; cdr3_nt: TGTGCCAGCAGCTTAGATCCGCGATCGGGAGCTTTCTTT; v_call: TRBV7-6; d_call: -; clone_size: once; j_call: TRBJ1-1
cdr3_aa: CASSLVGLADNEQFF; cdr3_nt: TGTGCCAGCAGCTTAGTAGGACTAGCGGACAATGAGCAGTTCTTC; v_call: TRBV11-3; d_call: TRBD2; clone_size: -; j_call: TRBJ2-1
cdr3_aa: CASSQAYGANYGYTF; cdr3_nt: TGTGCCAGCAGCCAAGCGTACGGTGCTAACTATGGCTACACCTTC; v_call: TRBV4-2; d_call: -; clone_size: -; j_call: TRBJ1-2
cdr3_aa: CASSPTGGGRYEQFF; cdr3_nt: TGCGCCAGCAGCCCAACCGGGGGGGGGCGCTATGAGCAGTTCTTC; v_call: TRBV4-1; d_call: TRBD2; clone_size: few; j_call: TRBJ2-1
cdr3_aa: CASSFGMLDTQYF; cdr3_nt: TGTGCCAGCAGTTTTGGGATGCTAGATACGCAGTATTTT; v_call: TRBV27; d_call: -; clone_size: few; j_call: TRBJ2-3
cdr3_aa: CAISDPARGSTGELFF; cdr3_nt: TGTGCCATCAGTGATCCGGCGAGGGGTAGCACCGGGGAGCTGTTTTTT; v_call: TRBV10-3; d_call: -; clone_size: -; j_call: TRBJ2-2
cdr3_aa: CAWSVNADTEAFF; cdr3_nt: TGTGCCTGGAGTGTAAACGCGGACACTGAAGCTTTCTTT; v_call: TRBV30; d_call: -; clone_size: -; j_call: TRBJ1-1
cdr3_aa: CASRRDGANTGELFF; cdr3_nt: TGTGCCAGCAGGAGGGATGGGGCTAACACCGGGGAGCTGTTTTTT; v_call: TRBV2; d_call: -; clone_size: -; j_call: TRBJ2-2
cdr3_aa: CASRGGTYYEQYF; cdr3_nt: TGTGCCAGCAGGGGCGGGACATACTACGAGCAGTACTTC; v_call: TRBV28; d_call: -; clone_size: -; j_call: TRBJ2-7
cdr3_aa: CASSKPGQEQETQYF; cdr3_nt: TGTGCCAGCAGCAAACCAGGACAAGAACAAGAGACCCAGTACTTC; v_call: TRBV21-1; d_call: -; clone_size: -; j_call: TRBJ2-5
cdr3_aa: CASSDETGRGTDTQYF; cdr3_nt: TGTGCCAGCAGTGACGAGACAGGGAGGGGCACAGATACGCAGTATTTT; v_call: TRBV6-1; d_call: -; clone_size: -; j_call: TRBJ2-3